One sample yielded the 9 T cell receptor beta chains listed below, sequenced in a study of beta chain features in type 1 diabetes. The investigators reverse transcribed all of the isolated RNA, so they sequenced expressed TCRB transcripts. The data were produced by immunoSEQ multiplex PCR, yet TCRdb's version contains in-frame clones alone and is incomplete. The data show tens of thousands of clones, around 48% seen once. The sequencing input was central memory CD4+ T cells from blood. These receptors were obtained from a woman between 18 and 30 years old in good health.

This chain uses TRBV2 with TRBJ1-5; D gene ambiguous. Between the trimmed V and J ends, which lost 4 bases and 5 bases, there was a span of 15 bases. The CDR3 has 15 residues. Germline assignment: CDR1 SNHLY and CDR2 FYNNEI. The CDR3 coding sequence is TGTGCCAGCAGTGGCGGGCGCAGGTTGGATCAGCCCCAGCATTTT. Its protein product is CASSGGRRLDQPQHF.

This chain links TRBV19 with TRBJ2-2, with D possibly TRBD2 on 6 matching bases. Trimming cost V 7 bases and J 0 bases, with 9 bases left between them. The CDR3 is made up of 14 amino acids. Germline lookup yields CDR1 LNHDA and CDR2 SQIVND (reference sequence). CDR3 loop: CASMSGANTGELFF. CDR3 bases: TGTGCCAGTATGTCGGGGGCGAACACCGGGGAGCTGTTTTTT.

The chain employs TRBV5-4 and TRBJ1-1; TRBD1 aligns across 8 bases. This CDR3 region has 14 residues. The J segment lost 1 base and the V segment lost 5 bases, leaving 4 bases of the junction unmatched. CDR1 is SGHNT, CDR2 YYREEE, per germline (reference sequence). CDR3 residues: CASRPDRGNTEAFF. The CDR3 region has the DNA TGTGCCAGCAGGCCTGACAGGGGGAACACTGAAGCTTTCTTT.

The rearrangement joins TRBV4-1 to TRBJ2-1; TRBD1 matches 9 bases. From germline, CDR1 is MGHRA and CDR2 YSYEKL. The CDR3 is 16 residues long. Trimming cost V 0 bases and J 9 bases; bases outside gene matches: 9. The CDR3 sequence: CASSQDRTGATTEQFF. The CDR3 DNA reads TGCGCCAGCAGCCAAGATCGGACAGGGGCCACCACTGAGCAGTTCTTC.

This clone was counted a few times. This CDR3 is CAWSPQITEGYTF. DNA of the CDR3: TGTGCCTGGAGTCCCCAGATAACAGAAGGCTACACCTTC. V is TRBV30 and J is TRBJ1-2; no clear D. This CDR3 has 13 amino acids. The V gene's germline CDR1 is GTSNPN and CDR2 SVGIG (reference sequence). V was pared by 2 bases and J by 8 bases, with 15 bases between.

This clone was observed a few times. The V call is TRBV5-6, the J call TRBJ2-5; TRBD2 aligns across 11 bases. This CDR3 has 18 residues. Germline lookup yields CDR1 SGHDT and CDR2 YYEEEE. Trimming removed 0 bases from V and 2 bases from J; junction bases left unmatched: 9. The CDR3: CASSLVTGLAAMQETQYF. The CDR3 nucleotides read TGTGCCAGCAGCTTGGTAACGGGACTAGCGGCTATGCAAGAGACCCAGTACTTC.

The V gene is TRBV7-3, the J gene TRBJ2-3; D may be TRBD2 (6 bases). Trimming removed 0 bases from V and 1 base from J, with 8 bases in between. Germline CDR1 is SGHTA and CDR2 is FQGTGA. The CDR3 consists of 15 residues. The CDR3 nucleotides are TGTGCCAGCAGCTTAACGGGACTTCGCACAGATACGCAGTATTTT. Translating it yields CASSLTGLRTDTQYF. The variable domain in full, with the rest retrieved from reference TRBV7-3 and TRBJ2-3, is GAGVSQTPSNKVTEKGKYVELRCDPISGHTALYWYRQSLGQGPEFLIYFQGTGAADDSGLPNDRFFAVRPEGSVSTLKIQRTERGDSAVYLCASSLTGLRTDTQYFGPGTRLTVL.

This clone was counted between two and nine times. The chain carries TRBV29-1 and TRBJ1-2, with D tentatively TRBD1 (5 bases). Trimming took off 4 bases at V and 4 bases at J, with 10 bases between the two ends. Germline V lookup: CDR1 SQVTM, CDR2 ANQGSEA. The CDR3 runs to 12 residues. The CDR3 protein is CSVAAGGYGYTF. The CDR3 DNA reads TGCAGCGTTGCTGCGGGGGGCTATGGCTACACCTTC.

This chain links TRBV7-9 with TRBJ1-4; TRBD1 matches 7 bases. Germline V gives CDR1 SEHNR, CDR2 FQNEAQ (reference sequence). V lost 5 bases, J lost 0 bases, and 3 bases stayed unmatched. The CDR3 contains 15 residues. CDR3 nucleotides: TGTGCCAGCAGCCGACAGGGTGCAACTAATGAAAAACTGTTTTTT. This sequence encodes CASSRQGATNEKLFF.